The 28 T cell receptor beta chains reported below all come from one sample, sequenced in a study of blood T cell repertoires in COVID-19. Profiling relied on immunoSEQ multiplex PCR, and the TCRdb table lists in-frame clones only, not all of them. The data show tens of thousands of clones, roughly 76% seen once. Sample: peripheral blood. The receptors here all came from a woman in her forties or fifties with acute or convalescent COVID-19.

The rearrangement joins TRBV5-1 to TRBJ2-3; 9 bases are a match to TRBD1. The germline CDR1 and CDR2 sequences are SGHRS and YFSETQ. The CDR3 is made up of 14 amino acids. Germline trimming cut 6 bases from V and 1 base from J; bases unmatched to any gene: 3. The CDR3 DNA reads as TGCGCCAGCACCACAGGGGGCCGCACAGATACGCAGTATTTT. Amino acid sequence: CASTTGGRTDTQYF.

V usage is TRBV5-4 and J usage is TRBJ1-5; TRBD1 matches 7 bases. Unmatched junction bases numbered 7, after V lost 4 bases and J lost 9 bases. The CDR3 length is 13 residues. The germline CDR1 and CDR2 sequences are SGHNT and YYREEE (reference sequence). The CDR3 nucleotides are TGTGCCAGCAGCATCGACAGGGAAGGGCCCCAGCATTTT. Translation: CASSIDREGPQHF. The variable domain in full, completed from reference TRBV5-4 and TRBJ1-5, reads ETGVTQSPTHLIKTRGQQVTLRCSSQSGHNTVSWYQQALGQGPQFIFQYYREEENGRGNFPPRFSGLQFPNYSSELNVNALELDDSALYLCASSIDREGPQHFGDGTRLSIL.

The gene calls are TRBV28 and TRBJ1-5, with 9 bases matching TRBD1. From germline, CDR1 is MDHEN and CDR2 SYDVKM. V dropped 4 bases and J dropped 9; count of bases not matched to a gene: 4. This CDR3 has 13 amino acids. The chain's CDR3 is CASSSGQGRPQHF. CDR3 DNA sequence: TGTGCCAGCAGTTCGGGACAGGGCAGGCCCCAGCATTTT.

This sequence joins TRBV7-2 and TRBJ2-1, with TRBD2 as a possible D gene (6 bases). V was shortened by 8 bases and J by 4 bases, with 18 bases between the two germline ends. There are 15 residues in the CDR3. Per germline, CDR1 SGHTA and CDR2 FQGNSA. The DNA for the CDR3 is TGTGCCAGCGGGTTTGGAGGGGCGGGATACAATGAGCAGTTCTTC. Translating it yields CASGFGGAGYNEQFF.

The chain links TRBV29-1 to TRBJ1-2, with D uncertain. This CDR3 spans 10 amino acids. Germline CDR1 reads SQVTM; CDR2 reads ANQGSEA. The V and J ends lost 3 bases and 7 bases respectively, with 6 bases between them. The DNA of the CDR3 is TGCAGCGTTGAGAGGGTTGGCTACACCTTC. This encodes CSVERVGYTF.

The chain joins TRBV27 to TRBJ1-1; D is possibly TRBD1 (6 bases). With 3 bases removed from V and 1 base from J, the gap between germline ends came to 15 bases. This CDR3 contains 16 residues. Germline loops: CDR1 MNHEY, CDR2 SMNVEV (reference sequence). Here the CDR3 DNA reads TGTGCCAGCAGTTTGATCCTGGGCAGGGGGAACACTGAAGCTTTCTTT. It specifies CASSLILGRGNTEAFF.

The chain is built from TRBV18 and TRBJ1-4; D is perhaps TRBD1 (6 bases). Germline V gene data show CDR1 as KGHSH and CDR2 as LQKENI. The germline V and J ends were trimmed by 6 bases and 7 bases, with 15 bases remaining between them. This CDR3 has 14 amino acids. The CDR3 region is CASSPDTGTEKLFF. The CDR3 nucleotides read TGTGCCAGCTCTCCGGACACAGGGACTGAAAAACTGTTTTTT.

This sequence joins TRBV19 and TRBJ1-1; D not resolved. The CDR3 covers 12 residues. Germline V gene lookup returns CDR1 LNHDA and CDR2 SQIVND (reference sequence). Trimming pared 3 bases from V and 6 bases from J, leaving 8 bases between. CDR3 region: CASSISYSEAFF. The CDR3 DNA follows: TGTGCCAGTAGTATTTCATACTCTGAAGCTTTCTTT. The full variable domain, rest sourced from reference TRBV19 and TRBJ1-1, is DGGITQSPKYLFRKEGQNVTLSCEQNLNHDAMYWYRQDPGQGLRLIYYSQIVNDFQKGDIAEGYSVSREKKESFPLTVTSAQKNPTAFYLCASSISYSEAFFGQGTRLTVV.

The rearrangement links TRBV11-1 to TRBJ1-1; no definite D call. V shed 5 bases and J shed 4 bases, with 8 bases lying between them. Germline values: CDR1 SGHAT, CDR2 FQDESV (reference sequence). The CDR3 totals 12 residues. The CDR3 nucleotides are TGTGCCAGCAGCGGTCCTAGCACTGAAGCTTTCTTT. Amino acids: CASSGPSTEAFF.

This clone has only a few counts. The rearrangement links TRBV6-6 to TRBJ2-2; TRBD2 matches at 12 bases. The germline V gene encodes CDR1 MNHNY and CDR2 SVGAGI (reference sequence). V lost 4 bases, J lost 5 bases, and 5 bases stayed unmatched. This CDR3 spans 16 amino acids. The CDR3 sequence is CASSSLAGGRTGELFF. Here the CDR3 DNA reads TGTGCCAGCAGTTCCCTAGCGGGGGGGAGGACCGGGGAGCTGTTTTTT.

The chain carries TRBV5-6 and TRBJ1-6; TRBD1 agrees at 7 bases. Losses at the gene ends were 2 bases for V and 7 bases for J; bases not matched to a gene: 3. CDR3 size: 14 residues. Germline V gene lookup returns CDR1 SGHDT and CDR2 YYEEEE. The CDR3 region has the DNA TGTGCCAGCAGCTTCCGGGACAGCAATTCACCCCTCCACTTT. It translates to CASSFRDSNSPLHF.

V gene TRBV5-8 combines with J gene TRBJ1-3; D remains unclear. Trimming pared 0 bases from V and 3 bases from J, leaving 7 bases between. Germline loops: CDR1 SGHTS, CDR2 YDEGEE. This CDR3 region has 14 residues. The CDR3 spells CASSLESVGNTIYF. The CDR3 DNA reads as TGTGCCAGCAGCTTGGAGTCAGTTGGAAACACCATATATTTT.

In its sample, this clone was seen once. The rearrangement links TRBV6-1 to TRBJ2-2; D is undetermined. This CDR3 contains 15 residues. V lost 2 bases and J lost 1, with 8 bases in between. Germline V lookup: CDR1 MNHNS, CDR2 SASEGT. CDR3 protein: CASSELARNTGELFF. The CDR3 region has the DNA TGTGCCAGCAGTGAATTAGCCAGGAACACCGGGGAGCTGTTTTTT.

This chain connects TRBV9 to TRBJ1-3; 7 bases align to TRBD1. This CDR3 is 16 amino acids long. V was pared by 0 bases and J by 0 bases, with 3 bases of the junction left unmatched. The V gene's germline CDR1 is SGDLS and CDR2 YYNGEE. In DNA form, the CDR3 reads TGTGCCAGCAGCGTAGGGGACAGTAACTCTGGAAACACCATATATTTT. This translates into CASSVGDSNSGNTIYF.

This clone occurred once. This chain joins TRBV4-1 and TRBJ2-1; D not resolved. Trimming stripped 0 bases from V and 6 bases from J, with 3 bases between. The CDR3 has 12 amino acids. Germline V lookup: CDR1 MGHRA, CDR2 YSYEKL. The CDR3 here is CASSQDINEQFF. CDR3 bases: TGCGCCAGCAGCCAAGACATCAATGAGCAGTTCTTC.

This rearrangement joins TRBV24-1 to TRBJ1-5; D is unresolved. V shed 1 base and J shed 8 bases, with 11 bases lying between them. From germline, CDR1 is KGHDR and CDR2 SFDVKD. The CDR3 extends over 14 amino acids. CDR3 residues: CATSDFGQAKPQHF. Written as DNA, the CDR3 is TGTGCCACCAGTGATTTTGGGCAGGCCAAGCCCCAGCATTTT.

This clone was picked up a small number of times. This chain joins TRBV12-3 or TRBV12-4 and TRBJ1-2, with 7 bases fitting TRBD1. This CDR3 spans 13 amino acids. J lost 7 bases, V lost 6 bases, and 8 bases had no gene match. In DNA form, the CDR3 reads TGTGCCAGCAGGAGAACAGGGGCGGGTGGCTACACCTTC. This gives the protein CASRRTGAGGYTF.

V gene TRBV5-6 combines with J gene TRBJ2-7, with D perhaps TRBD1 (5 bases). Germline values: CDR1 SGHDT, CDR2 YYEEEE. V dropped 4 bases and J dropped 5 bases, with 19 bases sitting between them. The CDR3 covers 15 residues. The CDR3 DNA is TGTGCCAGCAGCCATCACTCAGGGTTGGTGGACGAGCAGTACTTC. Protein: CASSHHSGLVDEQYF.

The chain joins TRBV5-5 to TRBJ1-2, with 9 bases matching TRBD1. The CDR3 consists of 15 residues. With 0 bases clipped from V and 3 bases from J, the junction kept 3 bases outside the gene matches. Germline lookup yields CDR1 SGHKS and CDR2 YYEKEE (reference sequence). As DNA, the CDR3 is TGTGCCAGCAGCTTGGGGGACAGGGTTTACTATGGCTACACCTTC. Protein product: CASSLGDRVYYGYTF.

The chain recombines TRBV28 with TRBJ1-3; possibly TRBD1 for D (5 bases). CDR1 MDHEN and CDR2 SYDVKM come from the germline V gene. V shed 5 bases and J shed 2 bases, with 19 bases lying between them. CDR3 length: 17 amino acids. CDR3 DNA: TGTGCCAGCAGTCGCCGACCGACCGGGGGAACTGGAAACACCATATATTTT. Its protein is CASSRRPTGGTGNTIYF.

The chain recombines TRBV6-1 with TRBJ1-2, with TRBD1 identical over 8 bases. Germline assignment: CDR1 MNHNS and CDR2 SASEGT. This CDR3 spans 14 amino acids. V was clipped by 3 bases and J by 6 bases; unmatched bases: 6. In nucleotides, the CDR3 is TGTGCCAGCAGTGACGACAGGGGTGCAAATGGCTACACCTTC. Protein sequence: CASSDDRGANGYTF.

The rearrangement uses TRBV6-5 and TRBJ1-1, with D perhaps matching TRBD1 (5 bases). V lost 6 bases, J lost 4 bases, and 12 bases lay in between. The germline V gene has CDR1 MNHEY and CDR2 SVGAGI. This CDR3 comprises 13 residues. CDR3 coding DNA: TGTGCCAGCAGGTCAGGGTACAGCACTGAAGCTTTCTTT. This codes for CASRSGYSTEAFF.

The sample holds a few counts of this clone. V gene TRBV19 combines with J gene TRBJ2-3; 8 bases agree with TRBD2. The length of the CDR3 is 17 residues. Germline lookup yields CDR1 LNHDA and CDR2 SQIVND (reference sequence). With 0 bases clipped from V and 0 bases from J, the junction kept 5 bases outside the gene matches. CDR3 in DNA: TGTGCCAGTAGTATAGATGGCGGGGGGCGGAGCACAGATACGCAGTATTTT. It is translated as CASSIDGGGRSTDTQYF.

The chain recombines TRBV19 with TRBJ2-7; 9 bases are shared with TRBD1. This CDR3 region has 15 residues. V dropped 3 bases and J dropped 5; count of bases not matched to a gene: 8. CDR1 LNHDA and CDR2 SQIVND come from the germline V gene (reference sequence). The CDR3 region is CASSMTGQGHHEQYF. The CDR3 nucleotides read TGTGCCAGTAGTATGACGGGACAGGGACACCACGAGCAGTACTTC.

This clone was seen a handful of times. V gene TRBV30 combines with J gene TRBJ1-1; D unclear. V was cut by 0 bases and J by 1 base, with 9 bases left in between. Germline V gives CDR1 GTSNPN, CDR2 SVGIG (reference sequence). The CDR3 extends over 14 amino acids. The CDR3 DNA follows: TGTGCCTGGAGTGTGAGGGTGACGAACACTGAAGCTTTCTTT. It encodes CAWSVRVTNTEAFF.

This clone came up once. The CDR3 loop reads CSVVGSGGETQYF. CDR3 coding DNA: TGCAGCGTTGTTGGTAGCGGGGGGGAGACCCAGTACTTC. This chain links TRBV29-1 with TRBJ2-5; 10 nucleotides align to TRBD2. CDR1 is SQVTM, CDR2 ANQGSEA, per germline. Trimming at V came to 4 bases and at J to 5 bases, leaving 4 bases not matched to a gene. The CDR3 is 13 amino acids.

The rearrangement links TRBV4-1 to TRBJ1-3; no definite D call. V gave up 1 base and J gave up 2 bases, with 6 bases separating them. This CDR3 has 14 residues. Looked up from germline, CDR1 is MGHRA and CDR2 is YSYEKL. CDR3 coding DNA: TGCGCCAGCAGCCAAGGCCAGACTGGAAACACCATATATTTT. It is translated as CASSQGQTGNTIYF.

The rearrangement joins TRBV7-2 to TRBJ1-2; D perhaps matches TRBD1 (5 bases). Germline CDR1 SGHTA, CDR2 FQGNSA. Trimming removed 2 bases at V and 11 bases at J, with 9 bases between. The length of the CDR3 is 11 residues. CDR3 sequence reads: CASSLWGDYTF. DNA of the CDR3: TGTGCCAGCAGCTTATGGGGGGATTACACCTTC.